This T cell receptor (beta chain) was found in a study of sequential checkpoint blockade in melanoma (dated by TCRdb to about 2019). Regarding the complete study: Patients were randomized 1:1 to first-line nivolumab followed by ipilimumab (arm A) or ipilimumab followed by nivolumab (arm B). Maintenance nivolumab came after both trial sequences. DNA from 90 to 95 melanoma tumor samples collected before treatment underwent TCRbeta immunosequencing. For about 22 patients, matched tumor biopsies were obtained before treatment and at week 13, following single-agent nivolumab (arm A) or ipilimumab (arm B). The same lesion was the source of 65% to 90% of the matched pre- and post-treatment tumor biopsy pairs. The paper as a whole reports these results and caveats: Validation of the response-prediction model combining TCR metrics and mutation burden is needed in larger, independent patient cohorts. Tumor T-cell fraction and clonality were correlated with PD-L1 staining and CD8+ T-cell counts, but not with mutational load. Within-arm analyses of tumor T-cell fraction were constrained by small sample sizes and reduced statistical power. In the nivolumab-first arm (arm A), an association was found between pretreatment tumor TIL clonality and response (P = .04). Patients whose tumor T-cell fraction and clonality increased by week 13 were about 30 times more likely to achieve clinical benefit.

This specimen's treatment or condition label, per the study, means: randomized to nivolumab then ipilimumab (arm A) or the reverse (arm B). None of the trial patients had been given prior DNA-damaging chemotherapy. Samples came from patients with melanoma in CheckMate 064, a randomized, open-label phase II trial of sequential checkpoint blockade. Genomic DNA from formalin-fixed paraffin-embedded (FFPE) tissue samples was used for tumor TCR sequencing. The immunoSEQ Assay was used to immunosequence TCRbeta CDR3 regions from genomic DNA. Genomic DNA was amplified by bias-controlled multiplex PCR before high-throughput sequencing. Per the authors' processing: To quantify the absolute abundance of each unique TCRbeta CDR3 region, the sequences were collapsed and filtered. Clonality, defined as 1 minus Pielou's evenness, was calculated using productive rearrangements only. Tumor T-cell fraction was calculated by normalizing TCRbeta template counts to the amount of usable DNA, which was estimated from several housekeeping genes. A previously published method was used to identify clones with significantly greater frequencies in on-treatment samples than in baseline samples. TCRdb stores this immuneACCESS table with in-frame sequences only. Part of the clones is absent; in the studies checked, under half of the shortfall reflects unresolved V genes, and no reason is known for the rest. V, J and clone size were drawn from that table, and D and trimming were deduced from the DNA. Here the sample has fewer than 3,000 clones; less than 30% occur a single time. Of the sample, about 17% falls within the top ten clones.

The junction shows trimming of 6 bases on V and 1 base on J, plus 21 bases between the germline ends. Including the terminal cysteine and phenylalanine, the CDR3 comprises 17 residues. This entry keeps only the CDR3 DNA: 51 bases, framed from base 1. The germline V gene gives CDR1 as MNHGY and CDR2 as SAAAGT. Turning to this clone: Its binding antigen is unknown. No base-level quality is on record; no much larger clone is a single base apart.

The TCR sequence derives from a human donor with melanoma. The rearranged chain carries TRBV6-8 and TRBJ1-1, with the D gene call left open. The sequencing here drew on tumor tissue (inferred from file names), taken from a patient given nivolumab and ipilimumab in sequence. The DNA sequence is given as TGTGCCAGCAGCCGGAGGATCAGGACGGTGACGAACACTGAAGCTTTCTTT. Translated, this gives CASSRRIRTVTNTEAFF.